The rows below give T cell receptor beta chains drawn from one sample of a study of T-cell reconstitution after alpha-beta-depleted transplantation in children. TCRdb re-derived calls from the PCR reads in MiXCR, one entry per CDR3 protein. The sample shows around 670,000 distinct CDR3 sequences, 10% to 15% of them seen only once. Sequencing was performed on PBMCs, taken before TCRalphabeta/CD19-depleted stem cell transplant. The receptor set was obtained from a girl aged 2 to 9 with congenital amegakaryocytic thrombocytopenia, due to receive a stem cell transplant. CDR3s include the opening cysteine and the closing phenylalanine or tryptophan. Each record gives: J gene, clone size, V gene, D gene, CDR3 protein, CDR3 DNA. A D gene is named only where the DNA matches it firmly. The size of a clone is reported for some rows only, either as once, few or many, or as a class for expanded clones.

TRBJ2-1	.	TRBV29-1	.	CSARGTEDHNEQFF	TGCAGCGCACGCGGGACTGAGGACCACAATGAGCAGTTCTTC
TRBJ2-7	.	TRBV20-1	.	CSARPAGYEQYF	TGCAGTGCCCGACCAGCCGGCTACGAGCAGTACTTC
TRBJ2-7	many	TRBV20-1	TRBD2	CSARGLAGGPSYEQYF	TGCAGTGCTAGAGGACTAGCGGGAGGGCCTTCCTACGAGCAGTACTTC
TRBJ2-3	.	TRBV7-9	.	CASEGGSTDTQYF	TGTGCCAGCGAAGGCGGAAGCACAGATACGCAGTATTTT
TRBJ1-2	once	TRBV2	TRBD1	CASSEATGGVYGYTF	TGTGCCAGCAGTGAAGCTACAGGGGGCGTCTATGGCTACACCTTC
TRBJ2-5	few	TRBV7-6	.	CASSLVMGTQYF	TGTGCCAGCAGCTTAGTAATGGGGACCCAGTACTTC
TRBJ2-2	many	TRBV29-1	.	CSVRRHSNTGELFF	TGCAGCGTTCGGAGACATTCGAACACCGGGGAGCTGTTTTTT
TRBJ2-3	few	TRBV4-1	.	CASSQDRWRSTDTQYF	TGCGCCAGCAGCCAAGATCGCTGGCGGTCCACAGATACGCAGTATTTT
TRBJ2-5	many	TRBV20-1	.	CSALRNSLQETQYF	TGCAGTGCTTTAAGAAACAGTTTACAAGAGACCCAGTACTTC
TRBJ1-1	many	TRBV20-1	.	CSARDLGQGGGTEAFF	TGCAGTGCTAGAGATCTCGGCCAGGGAGGGGGCACTGAAGCTTTCTTT
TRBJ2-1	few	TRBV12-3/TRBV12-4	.	CASSSPRGSGSDEQFF	TGTGCCAGCAGCTCACCTCGGGGGTCGGGGAGCGATGAGCAGTTCTTC
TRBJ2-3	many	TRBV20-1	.	CSGDKTDTQYF	TGCAGTGGGGATAAAACTGATACGCAGTATTTT
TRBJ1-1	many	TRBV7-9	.	CASSESHREMNTEAFF	TGTGCCAGCAGCGAAAGCCACAGGGAGATGAACACTGAAGCTTTCTTT
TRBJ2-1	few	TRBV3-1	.	CASSHPGGDSPYNEQFF	TGTGCCAGCAGCCACCCCGGCGGGGACTCCCCCTACAATGAGCAGTTCTTC